This entry lists 20 T cell receptor beta chains sequenced from one sample in a study of monozygotic twins with inflammatory bowel disease. TCRdb reprocessed the 5' RACE reads and reports one entry per CDR3 protein, with no DNA. This sample's clone table lists some 450,000 distinct CDR3 sequences. Sequencing was carried out using blood. Source of these receptors: a human donor with ulcerative colitis or Crohn's disease, or a healthy co-twin of an affected twin (not recorded which).

J is TRBJ2-1 and V is TRBV7-9; TCRdb lists TRBD1, though no DNA is available to test this call. The CDR3 contains 15 residues. The germline V gene has CDR1 SEHNR and CDR2 FQNEAQ (reference sequence). This CDR3 reads CASSPRGTPYNEQFF.

V is TRBV20-1 and J is TRBJ1-1. CDR3 length equals 13 residues. The germline CDR1 and CDR2 sequences are DFQATT and SNEGSKA (reference sequence). The CDR3 is CSAFGLGNTEAFF.

The V and J genes are TRBV6-2 or TRBV6-3 and TRBJ2-7. The length of the CDR3 is 13 residues. CDR1 and CDR2 from the germline V gene are MNHEY and SVGEGT. The CDR3 here is CASVRQTTYEQYF.

The V gene is TRBV7-8, the J gene TRBJ1-1. Germline-derived CDR1 and CDR2 are SGHVS and FQNEAQ. This CDR3 has 15 residues. The CDR3 loop reads CASSLVRGLGTEAFF.

The genes are TRBV29-1 and TRBJ2-1; TCRdb returns TRBD2, unconfirmable since there is no DNA. The CDR3 runs to 20 residues. CDR1 is SQVTM, CDR2 ANQGSEA, per germline. CDR3 residues: CSVEDGLAGESYLTSDEQFF.

The chain is built from TRBV19 and TRBJ2-2; TCRdb names TRBD1, which stays unverified in the absence of DNA. The CDR3 covers 15 residues. Germline V gives CDR1 LNHDA, CDR2 SQIVND (reference sequence). CDR3 loop: CASSIDRVRTGELFF.

The V gene is TRBV28, the J gene TRBJ2-7. CDR1 and CDR2 (germline): MDHEN, SYDVKM. The CDR3 sequence is 15 residues long. The CDR3 region is CASSFEDRTPYEQYF.

CDR3 loop: CASSLEGYATDTQYF. V and J are TRBV5-1 and TRBJ2-3; TCRdb outputs TRBD1, but without DNA this stays unchecked. CDR3 size: 15 residues. CDR1 and CDR2 from the germline V gene are SGHRS and YFSETQ.

The chain uses TRBV6-1 and TRBJ2-3; TCRdb selects TRBD1, and the lack of DNA leaves this call unchecked. Per germline, CDR1 MNHNS and CDR2 SASEGT. The CDR3 extends over 15 amino acids. The CDR3 protein is CASTQWDGGTDTQYF.

This chain connects TRBV5-1 to TRBJ2-6; TCRdb proposes TRBD1, but this gene call is untestable without DNA. Germline-derived CDR1 and CDR2 are SGHRS and YFSETQ. The CDR3 totals 18 residues. The CDR3 region is CASSQGGGTISGANVLTF.

The chain combines TRBV28 with TRBJ2-3; the D call from TCRdb, TRBD1, cannot be confirmed without DNA. CDR1 and CDR2 (germline): MDHEN, SYDVKM. The CDR3 runs to 12 residues. This chain's CDR3 is CASISESGAQYF.

The rearrangement uses TRBV12-5 and TRBJ2-7; lacking DNA, the TRBD1 call made by TCRdb goes unchecked. The CDR3 length is 15 residues. Looked up from germline, CDR1 is LGHNT and CDR2 is FRNRAP. This chain's CDR3 is CASGPPGRISYEQYF.

V and J are TRBV6-5 and TRBJ2-7. There are 13 residues in the CDR3. CDR1 MNHEY and CDR2 SVGAGI come from the germline V gene. The CDR3: CASSYVRGYEQYF.

The chain has TRBV19 and TRBJ2-1; TCRdb proposes TRBD2, but this gene call is untestable without DNA. The length of the CDR3 is 14 residues. Germline CDR1 and CDR2: LNHDA and SQIVND (reference sequence). The CDR3 region is CASSGTTTSNEQFF.

The rearrangement uses TRBV11-2 and TRBJ2-1; the TCRdb D gene call, TRBD1, has no DNA to confirm it. The germline V gene has CDR1 SGHAT and CDR2 FQNNGV. The CDR3 is 20 residues long. The CDR3 loop is CASSSLGAGGRQGSYNEQFF.

The chain carries TRBV3-1 and TRBJ1-1. CDR3 length: 14 residues. In germline, CDR1 is LGHDT, CDR2 YNNKEL (reference sequence). The CDR3 loop is CASSQDEGRTEAFF.

V usage is TRBV7-2 and J usage is TRBJ1-4. The CDR3 is 13 residues long. Germline assignment: CDR1 SGHTA and CDR2 FQGNSA. The CDR3 sequence is CASSTRNREKLFF. The whole variable domain, remainder taken from reference TRBV7-2 and TRBJ1-4, is GAGVSQSPSNKVTEKGKDVELRCDPISGHTALYWYRQSLGQGLEFLIYFQGNSAPDKSGLPSDRFSAERTGGSVSTLTIQRTQQEDSAVYLCASSTRNREKLFFGSGTQLSVL.

The chain couples TRBV19 to TRBJ1-1; TCRdb designates TRBD1, a call that cannot be tested without DNA. The CDR3 has 15 residues. In germline, CDR1 is LNHDA, CDR2 SQIVND (reference sequence). The CDR3 is CASSGRQGRNTEAFF.

This chain uses TRBV18 with TRBJ1-2. Germline values: CDR1 KGHSH, CDR2 LQKENI. The CDR3 totals 13 residues. CDR3 region: CASSPNPAYGYTF. The entire variable domain, with the rest obtained from reference TRBV18 and TRBJ1-2, is as follows: NAGVMQNPRHLVRRRGQEARLRCSPMKGHSHVYWYRQLPEEGLKFMVYLQKENIIDESGMPKERFSAEFPKEGPSILRIQQVVRGDSAAYFCASSPNPAYGYTFGSGTRLTVV.

V is TRBV7-3 and J is TRBJ2-3; as DNA is missing, the TRBD2 call by TCRdb cannot be tested. This CDR3 has 15 residues. Germline values: CDR1 SGHTA, CDR2 FQGTGA. The CDR3 sequence is CASSLNGPSTDTQYF. The full variable domain, with the rest looked up from reference TRBV7-3 and TRBJ2-3, is GAGVSQTPSNKVTEKGKYVELRCDPISGHTALYWYRQSLGQGPEFLIYFQGTGAADDSGLPNDRFFAVRPEGSVSTLKIQRTERGDSAVYLCASSLNGPSTDTQYFGPGTRLTVL.